This T cell receptor (beta chain) comes out of a study of blood T cell repertoires in COVID-19. V was trimmed by 2 bases and J by 0 bases, leaving 15 bases between them. Germline lookup yields CDR1 SEHNR and CDR2 FQNEAQ (reference sequence). This CDR3 region has 17 residues. This table comes from immunoSEQ multiplex PCR, and its TCRdb copy is limited to in-frame clones, with some not included. Of some 250,000 clones in the sample, more than 75% were seen once. The TCR sequence derives from a woman between 35 and 50 years old who had recovered from COVID-19. The chain has TRBV7-9 and TRBJ2-3, with D maybe TRBD1 (6 bases). The sample consisted of peripheral blood. The CDR3 reads CASSLRGQTSSTDTQYF. The CDR3 nucleotides are TGTGCCAGCAGCTTACGCGGACAGACCTCTAGCACAGATACGCAGTATTTT.